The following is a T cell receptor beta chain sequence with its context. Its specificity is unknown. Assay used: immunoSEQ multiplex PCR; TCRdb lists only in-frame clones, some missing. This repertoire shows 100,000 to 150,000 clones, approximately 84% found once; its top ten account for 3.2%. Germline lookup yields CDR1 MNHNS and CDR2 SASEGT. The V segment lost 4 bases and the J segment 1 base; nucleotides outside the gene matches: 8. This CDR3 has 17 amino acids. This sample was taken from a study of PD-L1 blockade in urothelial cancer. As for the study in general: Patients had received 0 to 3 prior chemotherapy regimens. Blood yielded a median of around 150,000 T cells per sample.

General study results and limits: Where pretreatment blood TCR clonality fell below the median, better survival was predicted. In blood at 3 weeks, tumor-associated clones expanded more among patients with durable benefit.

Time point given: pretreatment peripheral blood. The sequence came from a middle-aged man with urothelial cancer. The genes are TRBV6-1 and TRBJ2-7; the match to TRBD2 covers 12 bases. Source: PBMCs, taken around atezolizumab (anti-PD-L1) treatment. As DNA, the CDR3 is TGTGCCAGCAGTGTAGGGACTAGCGGGTCCTTATCCTACGAGCAGTACTTC. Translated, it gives CASSVGTSGSLSYEQYF.